This T cell receptor (beta chain) came from a study of OX40 agonist ivuxolimab in advanced cancers. Study details: Previous treatment with anti-PD-1, anti-PD-L1 or anti-CTLA-4 therapy was allowed; more than 35% had received some. Overall study findings and caveats: CD4+ and CD8+ blood T cells expanded clonally by week 6 at 0.1 to 3.0 mg/kg.

The assay was immunoSEQ multiplex PCR, and TCRdb's table has in-frame clones only and misses some. The data show about 110,000 clones, 90% seen once. The CDR3 extends over 16 amino acids. V dropped 3 bases and J dropped 1; count of bases not matched to a gene: 5. Germline CDR1 is SGDLS and CDR2 is YYNGEE. This clone was seen just once. The antigen remains unidentified. Sequencing used CD4+ or CD8+ T cells sorted from blood, obtained in a trial of the OX40 agonist ivuxolimab. The receptor was derived from an adult with an advanced solid tumor such as melanoma, head and neck, liver or kidney cancer. This chain uses TRBV9 with TRBJ2-2; 8 nucleotides agree with TRBD1. The CDR3 DNA follows: TGTGCCAGCAGCGCCTACAGGGGGTTGAACACCGGGGAGCTGTTTTTT. Translation gives CASSAYRGLNTGELFF.